This T cell receptor beta chain comes out of a study of cytomegalovirus exposure and HLA in healthy donors. 60 Vbeta and 13 Jbeta primers were used in PCR. Sequenced by immunoSEQ multiplex PCR; TCRdb stores in-frame clones only, minus some. In all, the sample yields some 83,000 clones. General study points: The study put under 200 TCR beta chains on its list as cytomegalovirus-associated.

The J segment lost 2 bases and the V segment lost 2 bases, leaving 5 bases of the junction unmatched. CDR1 and CDR2 (germline): GTSNPN, SVGIG (reference sequence). The CDR3 has 15 amino acids. Note on this clone: No antigen is known for it.

The sequenced sample was PBMCs. This sequence originates from a woman under 40 in good health and CMV-seronegative. This chain uses TRBV30 with TRBJ2-7, with 11 positions matching TRBD1. The DNA for the CDR3 is TGTGCCTGGAGTAAAGGGACAGGGGGAACCTACGAGCAGTACTTC. Its translation is CAWSKGTGGTYEQYF.